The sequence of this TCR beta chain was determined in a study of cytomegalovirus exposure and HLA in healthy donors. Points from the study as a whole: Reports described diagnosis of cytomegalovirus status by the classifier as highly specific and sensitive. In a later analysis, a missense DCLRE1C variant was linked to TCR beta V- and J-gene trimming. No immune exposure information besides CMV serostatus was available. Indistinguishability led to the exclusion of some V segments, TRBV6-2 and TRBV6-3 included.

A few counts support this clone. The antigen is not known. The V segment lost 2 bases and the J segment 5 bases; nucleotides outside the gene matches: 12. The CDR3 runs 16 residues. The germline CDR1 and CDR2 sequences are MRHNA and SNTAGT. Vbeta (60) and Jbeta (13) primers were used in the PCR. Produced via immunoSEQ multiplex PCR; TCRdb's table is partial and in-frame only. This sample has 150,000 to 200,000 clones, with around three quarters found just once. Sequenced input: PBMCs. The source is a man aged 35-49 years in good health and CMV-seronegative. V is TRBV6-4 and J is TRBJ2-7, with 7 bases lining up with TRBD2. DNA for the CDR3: TGTGCCAGCAGTGACGCTCTGGGGGGGGGTGATAACGAGCAGTACTTC. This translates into CASSDALGGGDNEQYF.